This T cell receptor (beta chain) came from a study of T cell changes during pregnancy in multiple sclerosis. The V end was cut by 0 bases, the J end by 9 bases, with 12 bases between. This CDR3 is built from 13 residues. Looked up from germline, CDR1 is GTSNPN and CDR2 is SVGIG (reference sequence). Clones were sequenced by immunoSEQ multiplex PCR, and TCRdb holds only the in-frame ones, with some missing. The table has just under 65,000 clones, roughly 87% seen once. Sequencing was performed on peripheral blood, taken in the second trimester of pregnancy. This receptor was obtained from a female donor in good health, enrolled as a control in a pregnancy study. The rearrangement joins TRBV30 to TRBJ1-5; no clear D. CDR3 nucleotides: TGTGCCTGGAGTGTTAGAGGAAGCGGGCCCCAGCATTTT. This translates into CAWSVRGSGPQHF.